These 14 T cell receptor beta chains share one sample of origin, sequenced in a study of blood T cell repertoires in COVID-19. The table came from immunoSEQ multiplex PCR; TCRdb's copy has only in-frame clones and leaves some out. The sample yields 99,000 or so clones, roughly 86% seen once. Input material: peripheral blood. These receptors were taken from a woman aged 60-70 years in a cohort sampled during active or convalescent COVID-19.

This chain uses TRBV5-1 with TRBJ2-3; the D is unclear. CDR3 length: 16 residues. Germline-derived CDR1 and CDR2 are SGHRS and YFSETQ. The V and J ends lost 0 bases and 1 base respectively, with 12 bases between them. The CDR3 DNA is TGCGCCAGCAGCTTGGCCGATGACCAGGGCACAGATACGCAGTATTTT. Protein sequence: CASSLADDQGTDTQYF.

The chain combines TRBV30 with TRBJ2-3; TRBD2 agrees at 9 bases. V lost 4 bases, J lost 5 bases, and 7 bases stayed unmatched. Germline assignment: CDR1 GTSNPN and CDR2 SVGIG (reference sequence). CDR3 length equals 14 residues. The CDR3 region has the DNA TGTGCCTGGACGGAAGCGGGGGGCAGAGATACGCAGTATTTT. It specifies CAWTEAGGRDTQYF.

There are a few counts of this clone. V usage is TRBV12-3 or TRBV12-4 and J usage is TRBJ1-1; D gene ambiguous. V lost 11 bases to trimming and J lost 11 bases, with 15 bases between them. CDR3 length: 10 residues. The CDR3 DNA sequence: TGTGCCCATGCGGGAATATCGGCTTTCTTT. It is translated as CAHAGISAFF.

This chain connects TRBV4-2 to TRBJ1-5; TRBD1 might be the D (6 bases). CDR1 is LGHNA, CDR2 YNFKEQ, per germline. Between the trimmed V and J ends, which lost 0 bases and 7 bases, there was a span of 13 bases. This CDR3 has 15 residues. The CDR3 DNA sequence: TGTGCCAGCAGCCAAGATACGGGGGGCAGGCAGCCCCAGCATTTT. Translated, it gives CASSQDTGGRQPQHF.

V and J are TRBV6-5 and TRBJ2-3; TRBD2 matches at 8 bases. The CDR3 is 14 residues long. After removal of 6 bases from V and 1 base from J, the junction contained 3 bases not matched to a gene. CDR1 and CDR2 from the germline V gene are MNHEY and SVGAGI. CDR3 protein: CASRRSGGTDTQYF. For the CDR3, the DNA is TGTGCCAGCAGACGTAGCGGGGGCACAGATACGCAGTATTTT.

The CDR3 loop reads CASSSPYTF. The CDR3 DNA reads TGTGCCAGCAGTTCTCCCTACACCTTC. J is TRBJ1-2 and V is TRBV12-3 or TRBV12-4; D gene unclear. This CDR3 has 9 amino acids. Trimming shortened V by 4 bases and J by 10 bases, and 4 bases separated the two germline ends.

V is TRBV11-2 and J is TRBJ2-1; D remains ambiguous. Trimming pared 2 bases from V and 6 bases from J, leaving 8 bases between. CDR1 is SGHAT and CDR2 is FQNNGV in the germline V gene. This CDR3 region has 13 residues. CDR3 DNA: TGTGCCAGCAGCTTATTGGCAGGCAATGAGCAGTTCTTC. The encoded protein is CASSLLAGNEQFF.

The gene calls are TRBV4-2 and TRBJ1-2; D remains unclear. V was pared by 0 bases and J by 4 bases, with 12 bases between. Germline V gene sequence: CDR1 LGHNA, CDR2 YNFKEQ. The CDR3 has 15 residues. CDR3 loop: CASSQDSEVVYGYTF. CDR3 sequence (DNA): TGTGCCAGCAGCCAAGATTCGGAGGTCGTCTATGGCTACACCTTC.

The chain employs TRBV5-5 and TRBJ2-1; D is undetermined. Germline CDR1 SGHKS, CDR2 YYEKEE (reference sequence). Trimming cost V 2 bases and J 9 bases, with 6 bases left between them. This CDR3 region has 11 residues. This CDR3 reads CASSLSIEQFF. The CDR3 DNA sequence: TGTGCCAGCAGCTTAAGCATTGAGCAGTTCTTC.

CDR3 DNA: TGCGCCAGCAGCCAGGGACAATCGAACACCGGGGAGCTGTTTTTT. Protein product: CASSQGQSNTGELFF. The genes are TRBV5-1 and TRBJ2-2, with D possibly being TRBD1 (6 bases). Germline CDR1 reads SGHRS; CDR2 reads YFSETQ. Trimming took 4 bases from V and 0 from J, leaving 10 bases between them. The CDR3 has 15 amino acids.

This clone was picked up one time. The V and J genes are TRBV6-1 and TRBJ2-2; possibly TRBD2 for D (7 bases). Germline CDR1 is MNHNS and CDR2 is SASEGT. The CDR3 totals 14 residues. Deletions cut 3 bases from V and 4 bases from J, with 9 bases between. The CDR3 sequence is CASSDGGRTGELFF. The CDR3 nucleotides are TGTGCCAGCAGTGACGGGGGGCGCACCGGGGAGCTGTTTTTT.

This sequence joins TRBV6-5 and TRBJ1-6; D gene unclear. V lost 0 bases and J 5 bases, leaving 11 bases between the germline ends. The CDR3 spans 16 residues. Germline-derived CDR1 and CDR2 are MNHEY and SVGAGI. CDR3 in DNA: TGTGCCAGCAGTTACTCGATACAGACGGATAATTCACCCCTCCACTTT. This translates into CASSYSIQTDNSPLHF.

This chain uses TRBV5-1 with TRBJ2-3, with TRBD1 matching over 7 bases. The germline gives CDR1 SGHRS, CDR2 YFSETQ. The CDR3 spans 14 residues. The J segment lost 3 bases and the V segment lost 4 bases, leaving 5 bases of the junction unmatched. The CDR3 spells CASSLDRVTDTQYF. The CDR3 coding sequence is TGCGCCAGCAGCCTCGACAGGGTGACAGATACGCAGTATTTT. The full variable domain, in which reference TRBV5-1 and TRBJ2-3 provide the parts outside the CDR3, is KAGVTQTPRYLIKTRGQQVTLSCSPISGHRSVSWYQQTPGQGLQFLFEYFSETQRNKGNFPGRFSGRQFSNSRSEMNVSTLELGDSALYLCASSLDRVTDTQYFGPGTRLTVL.

This clone was picked up one time. The chain links TRBV11-2 to TRBJ1-1; TRBD1 matches 8 bases. CDR1 SGHAT and CDR2 FQNNGV come from the germline V gene. The CDR3 consists of 12 residues. J lost 6 bases, V lost 3 bases, and 0 bases had no gene match. In DNA, the CDR3 is TGTGCCAGCAGCTTGACAGGGGCTGAAGCTTTCTTT. Encoded protein: CASSLTGAEAFF.